The clone carrying this T cell receptor beta chain showed up just a few times. The sample belongs to a study of cytomegalovirus exposure and HLA in healthy donors. Use of 60 Vbeta and 13 Jbeta primers characterized the PCR. Profiled with immunoSEQ multiplex PCR; TCRdb holds only in-frame clones, not every one. The sample has some 130,000 clones, approximately 80% seen once. The CDR3 spans 15 residues. V lost 5 bases and J lost 7, with 20 bases in between. Per the germline V gene, CDR1 is KGHSH and CDR2 is LQKENI. The J gene is TRBJ1-1, the V gene TRBV18, with TRBD1 as a possible D gene (5 bases). The sequencing sample was made of PBMCs. The receptor was isolated from a woman aged 60 to 75 in good health and CMV-seronegative. CDR3 DNA: TGTGCCAGCTCAGGGGCTTGGGGCGATCAGGGTGAAGCTTTCTTT. It specifies CASSGAWGDQGEAFF.